The 12 T cell receptor beta chains below come from one sample, sequenced in a study of cytomegalovirus exposure and HLA in healthy donors. PCR employed 60 Vbeta and 13 Jbeta primers. The data were produced by immunoSEQ multiplex PCR, yet TCRdb's version contains in-frame clones alone and is incomplete. The table shows 85,000 to 130,000 clones, with roughly 76% occurring only once. Sequencing was performed on PBMCs. The receptors were sampled from a woman between 50 and 59 years old in good health and CMV-seropositive.

This chain joins TRBV10-2 and TRBJ2-2, with D possibly TRBD2 on 6 matching bases. This CDR3 is built from 16 residues. CDR1 and CDR2 (germline): WSHSY, SAAADI. V was shortened by 5 bases and J by 1 base, with 14 bases between the two germline ends. The CDR3 DNA reads as TGCGCCAGCAGTTTCCTAGGGCGGGGGAACACCGGGGAGCTGTTTTTT. It translates to CASSFLGRGNTGELFF.

The chain carries TRBV19 and TRBJ1-1; 7 bases agree with TRBD1. J lost 0 bases, V lost 7 bases, and 11 bases had no gene match. Germline V gives CDR1 LNHDA, CDR2 SQIVND (reference sequence). The CDR3 loop spans 16 amino acids. The CDR3 DNA is TGTGCCAGTAAAGGATGGAACAGGGGAATGAACACTGAAGCTTTCTTT. It is translated as CASKGWNRGMNTEAFF.

The chain combines TRBV4-3 with TRBJ2-5, with a tentative D call TRBD1 (6 bases). Per germline, CDR1 LGHNA and CDR2 YSLEER. The CDR3 is 15 residues long. Trimming removed 0 bases at V and 4 bases at J, with 12 bases between. Written as DNA, the CDR3 is TGCGCCAGCAGCCAAGACTGGGGGCCCACAGAGACCCAGTACTTC. As protein: CASSQDWGPTETQYF.

The chain recombines TRBV11-3 with TRBJ1-1, with a possible D match to TRBD1 (5 bases). Germline values: CDR1 SGHNT, CDR2 YENEEA. Trimming cost V 5 bases and J 3 bases, with 16 bases left between them. The CDR3 has 15 residues. The CDR3 bases are TGTGCCAGCAGCCCCCACGGGGGGGAGGACACTGAAGCTTTCTTT. Its protein product is CASSPHGGEDTEAFF.

The chain carries TRBV5-1 and TRBJ2-5; maybe TRBD2 (5 bases). The J call may be faulty, since TRBJ2-7 better matches the DNA end. The CDR3 has 12 residues. The germline V gene has CDR1 SGHRS and CDR2 YFSETQ. This CDR3 is CASSLTGVEQYF. The DNA of the CDR3 is TGCGCCAGCAGCTTGACCGGGGTCGAGCAGTACTTC.

The chain links TRBV5-1 to TRBJ2-5; no reliable D call. The CDR3 sequence is 14 residues long. The germline V gene encodes CDR1 SGHRS and CDR2 YFSETQ. V lost 0 bases to trimming and J lost 5 bases, with 11 bases between them. Written as DNA, the CDR3 is TGCGCCAGCAGCTTGGGAACTACCATGGAGACCCAGTACTTC. Translated: CASSLGTTMETQYF.

The CDR3 is CASSPWTSGGYEEQFF. The CDR3 coding sequence is TGTGCCAGTAGTCCCTGGACTAGCGGGGGGTACGAGGAGCAGTTCTTC. The rearrangement links TRBV19 to TRBJ2-1; 14 bases match TRBD2. Germline V gene data show CDR1 as LNHDA and CDR2 as SQIVND (reference sequence). V lost 5 bases and J lost 10; bases outside the gene matches: 10. The CDR3 has 16 residues.

This chain uses TRBV7-8 with TRBJ1-2; 8 nucleotides align to TRBD1. CDR1 is SGHVS, CDR2 FQNEAQ, per germline. The CDR3 is 16 residues long. Trimming cost V 5 bases and J 5 bases; bases outside gene matches: 13. CDR3 loop: CASSPRRTGLGYGYTF. The DNA for the CDR3 is TGTGCCAGCAGCCCCCGTAGGACAGGGTTGGGGTATGGCTACACCTTC.

The chain links TRBV28 to TRBJ1-3; 7 bases agree with TRBD1. From germline, CDR1 is MDHEN and CDR2 SYDVKM. The CDR3 is 17 residues long. The ends lost 6 bases at V and 3 bases at J; junction bases unmatched: 14. CDR3 coding DNA: TGTGCCAGCAGCTTAGGGACAGTGGTTATGGGTGGAAACACCATATATTTT. Translation: CASSLGTVVMGGNTIYF.

The chain employs TRBV9 and TRBJ2-3; D is uncertain. This CDR3 spans 12 amino acids. V was trimmed by 0 bases and J by 7 bases, leaving 6 bases between them. Germline CDR1 and CDR2: SGDLS and YYNGEE. DNA of the CDR3: TGTGCCAGCAGCGTAGGGCCAAATACGCAGTATTTT. Translated, it gives CASSVGPNTQYF.

As DNA, the CDR3 is TGTGCCAGCAGCCAACGGCGAAGGACAGGGGTTCGGGCCAAGACCAAAGACACTGAAGCTTTCTTT. Encoded protein: CASSQRRRTGVRAKTKDTEAFF. The rearrangement links TRBV7-8 to TRBJ1-1; 9 bases are a match to TRBD1. This CDR3 region has 22 residues. Germline V gene data show CDR1 as SGHVS and CDR2 as FQNEAQ. V shed 5 bases, J shed 3 bases, and the junction held 28 bases outside the gene matches.

This chain uses TRBV18 with TRBJ2-3; D gene unclear. V was clipped by 0 bases and J by 8 bases, with 15 bases between them. The CDR3 sequence is 15 residues long. The germline V gene has CDR1 KGHSH and CDR2 LQKENI. This CDR3 is CASSPPQRGDGTQYF. The CDR3 nucleotides read TGTGCCAGCTCACCACCCCAGCGCGGAGATGGTACGCAGTATTTT.